This T cell receptor (beta chain) was recovered during a study of blood T cell repertoires in COVID-19. Study as a whole: Sites across the United States, Italy and Spain contributed samples from acute and convalescent COVID-19. PBMCs, B-cell-depleted T cells, or T cells provided the cDNA or gDNA that made up the material.

Per the study methods: Researchers report that nucleated cell counts were estimated from reference gene primer amplification. Libraries were prepared by immunoSEQ multiplex PCR; TCRdb keeps only in-frame clonotypes and omits some of them. That table supplies the V and J calls and clone size; D and trimming were determined from the DNA. The sample includes over 200,000 clones, approximately 87% seen only once; the top ten take under 2.5%. The trim removed 5 bases at V and 3 bases at J, leaving 8 bases unmatched. CDR1 MNHEY and CDR2 SMNVEV come from the germline V gene (reference sequence). The CDR3 is made up of 16 amino acids.

The clonotype comes from a woman between 50 and 59 years old with acute or convalescent COVID-19. The J gene is TRBJ2-2, the V gene TRBV27, with TRBD1 matching over 8 bases. Source material: peripheral blood. This CDR3 reads CASSHRRGPDTGELFF. In nucleotides, the CDR3 is TGTGCCAGCAGTCACCGCAGGGGGCCTGACACCGGGGAGCTGTTTTTT.